The subject of this entry is one T cell receptor beta chain. Its antigen remains unidentified. Pregnant or lactating patients were excluded, as were those with uncontrolled infection or other autoimmune disease. Clinical symptoms, serum thyroxine, TRAb, thyroid ultrasound and orbital computed tomography informed diagnoses. These data are taken from a study of T cells in Graves' hyperthyroidism and ophthalmopathy. Germline CDR1 SEHNR, CDR2 FQNEAQ (reference sequence). The CDR3 has 14 amino acids. Trimming removed 5 bases from V and 2 bases from J; junction bases left unmatched: 5. Findings and limits, study-wide: Most thyroid clonotypes with frequency above 0.001 were detected in blood.

Amplification of TCR beta CDR3 regions was performed using RNA transcripts as template. TCR CDR3 regions were first amplified by RT-PCR with HTBI primers. MiXCR, applied by TCRdb to the multiplex PCR reads, yields one record per CDR3 protein. The table has 250,000 to 300,000 distinct CDR3 sequences, about an eighth seen once. This receptor was obtained from a young woman with Graves' hyperthyroidism that later progressed to Graves' ophthalmopathy. J is TRBJ2-7 and V is TRBV7-9, with 8 bases lining up with TRBD1. Sequenced input: blood. The CDR3 is CASSPDRATYEQYF. Here the CDR3 DNA reads TGTGCCAGCAGCCCGGACAGGGCAACCTACGAGCAGTACTTC. Based on the CDR3 plus reference TRBV7-9 and TRBJ2-7, the full variable domain is DTGVSQNPRHKITKRGQNVTFRCDPISEHNRLYWYRQTLGQGPEFLTYFQNEAQLEKSRLLSDRFSAERPKGSFSTLEIQRTEQGDSAMYLCASSPDRATYEQYFGPGTRLTVT.